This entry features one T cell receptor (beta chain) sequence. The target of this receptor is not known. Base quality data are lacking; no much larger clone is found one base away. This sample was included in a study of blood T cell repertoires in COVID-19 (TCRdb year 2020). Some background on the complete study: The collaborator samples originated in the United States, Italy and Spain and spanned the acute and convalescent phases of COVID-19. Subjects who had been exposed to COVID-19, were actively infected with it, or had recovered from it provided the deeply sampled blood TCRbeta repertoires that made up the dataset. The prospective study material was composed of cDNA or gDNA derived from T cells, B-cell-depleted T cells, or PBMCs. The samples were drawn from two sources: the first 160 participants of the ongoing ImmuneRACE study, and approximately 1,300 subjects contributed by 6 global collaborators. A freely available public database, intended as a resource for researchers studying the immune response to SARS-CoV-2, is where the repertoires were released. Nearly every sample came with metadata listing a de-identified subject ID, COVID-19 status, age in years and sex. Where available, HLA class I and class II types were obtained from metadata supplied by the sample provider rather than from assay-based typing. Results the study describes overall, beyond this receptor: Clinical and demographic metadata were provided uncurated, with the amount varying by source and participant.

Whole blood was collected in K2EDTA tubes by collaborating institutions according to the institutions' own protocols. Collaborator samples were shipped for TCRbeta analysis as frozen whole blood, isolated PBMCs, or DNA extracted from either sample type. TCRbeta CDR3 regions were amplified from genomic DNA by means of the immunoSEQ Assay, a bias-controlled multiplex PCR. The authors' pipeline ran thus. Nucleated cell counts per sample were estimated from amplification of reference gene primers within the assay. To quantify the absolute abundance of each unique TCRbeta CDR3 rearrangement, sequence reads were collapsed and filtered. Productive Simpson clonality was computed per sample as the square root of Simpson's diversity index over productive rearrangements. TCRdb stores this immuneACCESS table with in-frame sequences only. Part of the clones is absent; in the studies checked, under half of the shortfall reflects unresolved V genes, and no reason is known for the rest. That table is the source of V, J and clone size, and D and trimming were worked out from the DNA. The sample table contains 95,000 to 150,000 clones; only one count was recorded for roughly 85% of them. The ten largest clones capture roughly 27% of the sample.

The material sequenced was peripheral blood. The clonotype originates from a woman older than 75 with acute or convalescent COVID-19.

The CDR3 region has the sequence CASSTTGSSSTDTQYF. The DNA sequence follows: TGTGCCAGCAGTACAACAGGATCTTCGAGCACAGATACGCAGTATTTT. Recombination linked TRBV28 to TRBJ2-3; TRBD1 is perhaps the D gene, given 5 matching bases. Reading the germline V gene gives CDR1 MDHEN and CDR2 SYDVKM. V loses 5 bases of germline sequence and J loses 0 bases, and the interval between the two ends is 15 bases. There are 16 amino acids in the CDR3, from cysteine to phenylalanine inclusive. Only the CDR3 DNA stays, 48 bases, in frame from base 1.